This T cell receptor (beta chain) was recovered during a study of T cell responses to AZD1222 COVID-19 vaccine. Study-level information: Second-dose intervals near 4 or 12 weeks were combined.

The CDR3 runs 15 residues. Per the germline V gene, CDR1 is MNHEY and CDR2 is SMNVEV (reference sequence). Trimming at V came to 0 bases and at J to 7 bases, leaving 8 bases not matched to a gene. Assay: immunoSEQ multiplex PCR; the TCRdb copy retains only in-frame clones and omits some. The sample shows about 120,000 clones, around 92% of them seen only once. Study outcomes and limitations: Vaccine-associated CD4 TCRs ranged over spike, dominating at 160-218 and 743-854. Only after the peak T cell response were repertoires sampled. Clonal diversity was possibly underestimated, and white British individuals and females predominated among donors.

About this clone itself: As yet, its antigen is unknown.

The J gene is TRBJ2-7, the V gene TRBV27; 8 bases agree with TRBD2. Sample: peripheral blood, taken on day 0 of AZD1222 vaccination. This TCR derives from an adult in good health. The CDR3 loop reads CASSLSPAGVWEQYF. The CDR3 DNA is TGTGCCAGCAGTTTATCCCCAGCGGGAGTTTGGGAGCAGTACTTC.